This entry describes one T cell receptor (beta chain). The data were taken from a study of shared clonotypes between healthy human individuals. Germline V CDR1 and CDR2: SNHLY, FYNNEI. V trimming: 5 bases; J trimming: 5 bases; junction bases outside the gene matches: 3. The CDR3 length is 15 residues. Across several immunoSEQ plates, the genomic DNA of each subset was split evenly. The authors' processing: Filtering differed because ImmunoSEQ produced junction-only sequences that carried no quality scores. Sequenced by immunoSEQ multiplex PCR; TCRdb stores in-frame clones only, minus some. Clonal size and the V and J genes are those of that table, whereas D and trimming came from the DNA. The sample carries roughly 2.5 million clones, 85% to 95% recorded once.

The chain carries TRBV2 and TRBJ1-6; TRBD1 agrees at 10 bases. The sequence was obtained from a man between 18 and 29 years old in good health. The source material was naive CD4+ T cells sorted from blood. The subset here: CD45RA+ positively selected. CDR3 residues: CASSRTGGDNSPLHF. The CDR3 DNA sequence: TGTGCCAGCAGTCGGACAGGGGGGGATAATTCACCCCTCCACTTT.